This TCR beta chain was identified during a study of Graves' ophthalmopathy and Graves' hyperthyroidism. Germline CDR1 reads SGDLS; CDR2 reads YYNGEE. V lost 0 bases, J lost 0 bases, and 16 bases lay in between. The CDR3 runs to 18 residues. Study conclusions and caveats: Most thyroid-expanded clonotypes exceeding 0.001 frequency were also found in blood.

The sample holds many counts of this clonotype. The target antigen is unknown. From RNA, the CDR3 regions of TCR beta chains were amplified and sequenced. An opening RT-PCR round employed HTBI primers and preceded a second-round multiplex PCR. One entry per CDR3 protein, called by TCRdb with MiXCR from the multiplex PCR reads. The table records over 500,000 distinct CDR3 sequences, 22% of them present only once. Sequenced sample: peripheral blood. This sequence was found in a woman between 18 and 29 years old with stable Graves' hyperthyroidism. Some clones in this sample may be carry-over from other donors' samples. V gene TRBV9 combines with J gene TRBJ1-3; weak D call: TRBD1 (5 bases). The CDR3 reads CASSVAGDGSSSGNTIYF. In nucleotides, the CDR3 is TGTGCCAGCAGCGTAGCTGGGGACGGATCTAGCTCTGGAAACACCATATATTTT. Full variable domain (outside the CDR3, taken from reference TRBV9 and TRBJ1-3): DSGVTQTPKHLITATGQRVTLRCSPRSGDLSVYWYQQSLDQGLQFLIQYYNGEERAKGNILERFSAQQFPDLHSELNLSSLELGDSALYFCASSVAGDGSSSGNTIYFGEGSWLTVV.